A selection of T cell receptor beta chains follows, all from one sample in a study of shared clonotypes between healthy human individuals. TCRdb keeps only in-frame clones here, not all; method: immunoSEQ multiplex PCR. Here the sample spans about a million clones, 60% to 85% being singletons. Sequencing input: memory CD4+ T cells sorted from blood. The receptors stem from a man aged 18 to 29 in good health. CDR3s include the opening cysteine and the closing phenylalanine or tryptophan. The order of the fields is J gene, V gene, clone size, D gene, CDR3 DNA, CDR3 protein. A D gene is named only where the DNA matches it firmly. Clone size is not always given. Where it is, it says once, few, many or a class for expanded clones.

TRBJ1-4	TRBV10-3	NA	NA	TGTGCCATCAGTGCGTCACAGGCAAGTGAAAAACTGTTTTTT	CAISASQASEKLFF
TRBJ2-7	TRBV18	NA	NA	TGTGCCAGCTCACCCTACGCTTCCAGGGATTCAAGCTCCTACGAGCAGTACTTC	CASSPYASRDSSSYEQYF
TRBJ1-6	TRBV7-2	few	NA	TGTGCCAGCAGCTTAGACCGGCCGAGTACCTATAATTCACCCCTCCACTTT	CASSLDRPSTYNSPLHF
TRBJ1-5	TRBV7-3	NA	NA	TGTGCCAGCAGCGCTTATCTGGACTGGGTCAATCAGCCCCAGCATTTT	CASSAYLDWVNQPQHF
TRBJ2-7	TRBV4-1	NA	NA	TGCGCCAGCAGCCAAGATGGGATCTACGAGCAGTACTTC	CASSQDGIYEQYF
TRBJ1-5	TRBV30	NA	NA	TGTGCCTGGAGGGCCACAGGCCCACCTAGCAATCAGCCCCAGCATTTT	CAWRATGPPSNQPQHF
TRBJ1-5	TRBV9	NA	NA	TGTGCCAGCAGCGCGCAGCCGTTTGACAATCAGCCCCAGCATTTT	CASSAQPFDNQPQHF
TRBJ2-3	TRBV6-5	once	NA	TGTGCCAGCAGACGTCGGGGACGAGATACGCAGTATTTT	CASRRRGRDTQYF
TRBJ2-7	TRBV18	NA	TRBD2	TGTGCCAGCTCCCAAGGGACTAGCGGGGACTACGAGCAGTACTTC	CASSQGTSGDYEQYF
TRBJ2-7	TRBV5-4	NA	TRBD1	TGTGCCAGCAGCCTAGGACAGGGGAGAGACGAGCAGTACTTC	CASSLGQGRDEQYF
TRBJ2-7	TRBV6-1	NA	NA	TGTGCCAGCAGTAGTACAGGTAACGAGCAGTACTTC	CASSSTGNEQYF
TRBJ2-2	TRBV28	NA	NA	TGTGCCAGCAGTTATCGGGACTGGAGGAACACCGGGGAGCTGTTTTTT	CASSYRDWRNTGELFF
TRBJ2-7	TRBV29-1	NA	NA	TGCAGCGTCCTGGGACGTCTCAAGAACGAGCAGTACTTC	CSVLGRLKNEQYF
TRBJ1-3	TRBV18	NA	TRBD1	TGTGCCAGCTCACCACCGACAGGGGGCCTCTCTGGAAACACCATATATTTT	CASSPPTGGLSGNTIYF
TRBJ1-6	TRBV7-8	NA	NA	TGTGCCAGCAGCTTAGCGAGTCAGAGAAATTCACCCCTCCACTTT	CASSLASQRNSPLHF
TRBJ1-5	TRBV4-1	NA	TRBD1	TGCGCCAGCAGCCGAGTGACAGGGGCGGGCCAGCCCCAGCATTTT	CASSRVTGAGQPQHF
TRBJ2-7	TRBV5-1	NA	NA	TGCGCCAGCAGCTCCACAGGGGGGGCCTCCTACGAGCAGTACTTC	CASSSTGGASYEQYF
TRBJ2-5	TRBV7-3	NA	TRBD2	TGTGCCAGCAGCCCTAGCGGGGGGGCCCAAGAGACCCAGTACTTC	CASSPSGGAQETQYF
TRBJ1-1	TRBV6-1	NA	TRBD1	TGTGCCAGCAGTAGAGACAGGGATTTGGCTGAAGCTTTCTTT	CASSRDRDLAEAFF
TRBJ2-7	TRBV7-2	NA	NA	TGTGCCAGCAGCTTAGCGGGAGCCTCCGAGCAGTACTTC	CASSLAGASEQYF
TRBJ2-1	TRBV7-2	NA	TRBD2	TGTGCCAGCAGCCCCCCATGGAGCGGGAGGGAGCTGTTCTTC	CASSPPWSGRELFF
TRBJ2-5	TRBV4-1	NA	TRBD1	TGCGCCAGCAGGCGAGTAGTCAGGACAGGTATACAAGAGACCCAGTACTTC	CASRRVVRTGIQETQYF
TRBJ1-3	TRBV18	once	NA	TGTGCCAGCTCACCCGATGGAAACACCATATATTTT	CASSPDGNTIYF
TRBJ1-4	TRBV30	NA	NA	TGTGCCTGGGCCCGAGGAGAGGAAAAACTGTTTTTT	CAWARGEEKLFF
TRBJ2-7	TRBV4-2	NA	NA	TGTGCCAGCAGCCAAGCGAGGGGTAAAGGGAGTTACGAGCAGTACTTC	CASSQARGKGSYEQYF
TRBJ1-4	TRBV10-3	once	TRBD1	TGTGCCATACAACAGGGGGCGGATGAAAAACTGTTTTTT	CAIQQGADEKLFF
TRBJ1-2	TRBV6-6	NA	NA	TGTGCCAGCAGTAAATCTTCGGGGGCCTCAGGCTATGGCTACACCTTC	CASSKSSGASGYGYTF
TRBJ2-7	TRBV27	NA	TRBD2	TGTGCCAGCAGTTTCGGCGGGGGAGCCTACGAGCAGTACTTC	CASSFGGGAYEQYF
TRBJ2-2	TRBV5-1	NA	TRBD1	TGCGCCAGCAGCTCCCTTGGACAGGCCACCGGGGAGCTGTTTTTT	CASSSLGQATGELFF
TRBJ2-3	TRBV11-2	NA	TRBD2	TGTGCCAGCAGCTTGGGACTAGCGGGAGGCCATTTT	CASSLGLAGGHF
TRBJ1-2	TRBV5-6	NA	NA	TGTGCCAGCAGCTTAGAGAGGGGTCTCACCTATGGCTACACCTTC	CASSLERGLTYGYTF
TRBJ2-2	TRBV4-3	once	NA	TGCGCCAGCAGCCAAGATCGGGGAAACGGGGAGCTGTTTTTT	CASSQDRGNGELFF
TRBJ2-3	TRBV7-3	NA	TRBD2	TGTGCCAGCAGCTTACTAGCGGGGGGTACAGATACGCAGTATTTT	CASSLLAGGTDTQYF
TRBJ1-2	TRBV19	once	NA	TGTGCCAGTAGTATAGACGCGGCACAGGGTGAACGCTACACCTTC	CASSIDAAQGERYTF
TRBJ1-2	TRBV5-1	NA	NA	TGCGCCAGCAGCGGGACTGACTATGGCTACACCTTC	CASSGTDYGYTF
TRBJ2-7	TRBV9	many	NA	TGTGCCAGCAGCGAAGGGGTCGGAGAGCAGTACTTC	CASSEGVGEQYF
TRBJ1-3	TRBV9	NA	NA	TGTGCCAGCAGCGTCCTCACAGGGAAGGGAAACACCATATATTTT	CASSVLTGKGNTIYF
TRBJ2-5	TRBV7-2	NA	TRBD1	TGTGCCAGCAGCTTGGGACAGAAAGAGACCCAGTACTTC	CASSLGQKETQYF
TRBJ1-4	TRBV30	NA	NA	TGTGCCTGGAGTGGTGGAGCGAGACAAAAGAGCACTAATGAAAAACTGTTTTTT	CAWSGGARQKSTNEKLFF
TRBJ1-5	TRBV19	NA	NA	TGTGCCAGTAGAACGGATCAGGATAGCAATCAGCCCCAGCATTTT	CASRTDQDSNQPQHF
TRBJ2-2	TRBV9	once	TRBD2	TGTGCCAGCAGCGTAGGGGAAGGGCGGGAGTTCTTTAACACCGGGGAGCTGTTTTTT	CASSVGEGREFFNTGELFF
TRBJ2-7	TRBV7-2	once	TRBD2	TGTGCCAGCAGCTCTGCCGGTAGCGGGTACGAGCAGTACTTC	CASSSAGSGYEQYF
TRBJ1-2	TRBV19	NA	TRBD1	TGTGCCACCCGGACAGGGGGGGTCTATGGCTACACCTTC	CATRTGGVYGYTF
TRBJ2-5	TRBV7-6	once	TRBD2	TGTGCCAGCAGCTTAGCGTTCCTAGCGGGAGGGACCCGGGGAGGGACCCAGTACTTC	CASSLAFLAGGTRGGTQYF
TRBJ2-5	TRBV2	few	NA	TGTGCCAGCAGTAATAGCATGATGGGGGAGACCCAGTACTTC	CASSNSMMGETQYF
TRBJ2-5	TRBV6-5	NA	TRBD2	TGTGCCAGCAGCCGGACTAGCGGGAGAGAGGAGACCCAGTACTTC	CASSRTSGREETQYF
TRBJ2-7	TRBV5-4	NA	NA	TGTGCCAGCAGCCCGACCGGGACCGCTCTACCTGACGAGCAGTACTTC	CASSPTGTALPDEQYF
TRBJ2-2	TRBV5-4	few	NA	TGTGCCAGCAGCTTGGACAAGAACACCGGGGAGCTGTTTTTT	CASSLDKNTGELFF
TRBJ1-5	TRBV29-1	NA	NA	TGCAGCGCAGGAGGGGTTAATCAGCCCCAGCATTTT	CSAGGVNQPQHF
TRBJ1-2	TRBV4-1	NA	NA	TGCGCCAGCAGCCAAGGAGAGGGAAACAAGAACTATGGCTACACCTTC	CASSQGEGNKNYGYTF
TRBJ2-2	TRBV6-1	NA	NA	TGTGCCAGCAGTCTAAGGGGTTACACCGGGGAGCTGTTTTTT	CASSLRGYTGELFF